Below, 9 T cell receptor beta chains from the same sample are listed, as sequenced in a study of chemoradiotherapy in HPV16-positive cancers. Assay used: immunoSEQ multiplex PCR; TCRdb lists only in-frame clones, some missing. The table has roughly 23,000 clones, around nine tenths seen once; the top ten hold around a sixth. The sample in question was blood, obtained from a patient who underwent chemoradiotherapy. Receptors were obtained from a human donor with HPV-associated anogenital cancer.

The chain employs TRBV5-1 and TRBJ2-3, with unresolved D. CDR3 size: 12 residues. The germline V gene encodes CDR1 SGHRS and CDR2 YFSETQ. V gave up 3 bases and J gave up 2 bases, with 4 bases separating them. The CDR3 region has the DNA TGCGCCAGCAGCTGGACCACAGATACGCAGTATTTT. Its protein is CASSWTTDTQYF. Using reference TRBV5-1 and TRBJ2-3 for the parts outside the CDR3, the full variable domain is KAGVTQTPRYLIKTRGQQVTLSCSPISGHRSVSWYQQTPGQGLQFLFEYFSETQRNKGNFPGRFSGRQFSNSRSEMNVSTLELGDSALYLCASSWTTDTQYFGPGTRLTVL.

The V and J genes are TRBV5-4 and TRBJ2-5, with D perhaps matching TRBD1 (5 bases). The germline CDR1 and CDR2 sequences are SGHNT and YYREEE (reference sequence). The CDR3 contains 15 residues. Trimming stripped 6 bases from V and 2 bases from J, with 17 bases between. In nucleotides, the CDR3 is TGTGCCAGCACAAAGAAGCAGGGCCGACAAGAGACCCAGTACTTC. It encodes CASTKKQGRQETQYF.

The CDR3 spells CASSSRQGSYGYTF. The CDR3 nucleotides read TGTGCCAGCAGCTCCCGACAGGGCAGCTATGGCTACACCTTC. The chain is built from TRBV5-4 and TRBJ1-2, with 7 bases matching TRBD1. With V trimmed by 3 bases and J by 4 bases, 6 bases remained unmatched. Germline CDR1 is SGHNT and CDR2 is YYREEE (reference sequence). The CDR3 length is 14 residues.

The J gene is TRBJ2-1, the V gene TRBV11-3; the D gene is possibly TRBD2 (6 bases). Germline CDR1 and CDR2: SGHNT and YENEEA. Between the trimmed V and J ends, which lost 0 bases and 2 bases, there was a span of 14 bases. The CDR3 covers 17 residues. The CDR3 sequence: CASSLDHGGFAYNEQFF. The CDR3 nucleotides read TGTGCCAGCAGCTTAGATCACGGAGGGTTTGCCTACAATGAGCAGTTCTTC.

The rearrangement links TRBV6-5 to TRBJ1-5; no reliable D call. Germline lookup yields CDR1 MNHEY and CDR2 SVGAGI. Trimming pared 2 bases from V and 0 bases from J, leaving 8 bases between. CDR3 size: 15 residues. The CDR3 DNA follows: TGTGCCAGCAGTTACAGGTTTGGTAGCAATCAGCCCCAGCATTTT. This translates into CASSYRFGSNQPQHF.

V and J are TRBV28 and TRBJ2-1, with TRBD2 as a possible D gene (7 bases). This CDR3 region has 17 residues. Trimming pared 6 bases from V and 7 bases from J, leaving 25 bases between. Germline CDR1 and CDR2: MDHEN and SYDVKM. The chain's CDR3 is CASSTTPSGGGLNEQFF. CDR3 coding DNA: TGTGCCAGCAGCACTACCCCTAGCGGAGGGGGACTTAATGAGCAGTTCTTC.

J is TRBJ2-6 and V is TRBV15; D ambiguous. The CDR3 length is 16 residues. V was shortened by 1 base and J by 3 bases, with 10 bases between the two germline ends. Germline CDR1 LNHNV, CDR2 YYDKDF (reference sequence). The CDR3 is CATSRVGLDGANVLTF. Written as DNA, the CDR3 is TGTGCCACCAGCAGAGTGGGTCTCGATGGGGCCAACGTCCTGACTTTC.

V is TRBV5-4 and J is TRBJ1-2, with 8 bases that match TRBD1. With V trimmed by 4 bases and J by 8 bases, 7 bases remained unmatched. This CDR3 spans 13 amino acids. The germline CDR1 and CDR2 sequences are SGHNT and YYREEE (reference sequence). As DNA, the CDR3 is TGTGCCAGCAGCCCCAGGACAGGGACCGGCTACACCTTC. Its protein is CASSPRTGTGYTF.

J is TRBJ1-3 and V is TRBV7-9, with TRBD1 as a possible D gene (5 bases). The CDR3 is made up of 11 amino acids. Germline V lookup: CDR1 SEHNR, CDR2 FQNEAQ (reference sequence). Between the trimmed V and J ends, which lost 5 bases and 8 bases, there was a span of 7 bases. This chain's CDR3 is CASSRGDTIYF. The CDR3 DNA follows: TGTGCCAGCAGCAGAGGGGACACCATATATTTT.